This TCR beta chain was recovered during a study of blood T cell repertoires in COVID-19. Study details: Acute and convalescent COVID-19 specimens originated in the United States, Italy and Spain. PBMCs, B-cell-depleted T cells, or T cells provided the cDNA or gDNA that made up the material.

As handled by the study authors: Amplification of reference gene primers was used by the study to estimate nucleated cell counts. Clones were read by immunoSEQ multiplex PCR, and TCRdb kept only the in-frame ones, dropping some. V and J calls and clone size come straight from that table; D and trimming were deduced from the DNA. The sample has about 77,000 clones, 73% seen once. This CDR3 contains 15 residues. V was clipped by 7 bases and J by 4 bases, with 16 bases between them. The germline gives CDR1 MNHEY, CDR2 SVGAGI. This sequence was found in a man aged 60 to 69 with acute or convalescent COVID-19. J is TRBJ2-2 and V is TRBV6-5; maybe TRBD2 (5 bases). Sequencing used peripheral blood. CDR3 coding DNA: TGTGCCAGCATTCAGGCGTCCAGCGGCACCGGGGAGCTGTTTTTT. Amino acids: CASIQASSGTGELFF.